The rows below give T cell receptor beta chains drawn from one sample of a study of T cell repertoires in cytomegalovirus infection. Via MiXCR, TCRdb re-called the reads, giving one row per CDR3 protein. The table lists approximately 910,000 distinct CDR3 sequences, more than 25% of them singletons. Antigen specificity for these receptors is unknown. The sample was cultured CD8+ T cells from PBMCs, taken from culture after CMV antigen stimulation. The receptor source for this set is a human donor in good health (CMV status not recorded). Some clones in this sample may be carry-over from other donors' samples. The CDR3 runs from the conserved cysteine through the conserved F or W. Fields, in order: V gene, clone size, J gene, D gene, CDR3 DNA, CDR3 protein. A D gene is named only where the DNA matches it firmly. Rows give clone size only sometimes, using once, few, many, or a class for an expanded clone.

TRBV9	few	TRBJ1-3	-	TGTGCCAGCAGCGTAGAAGGGACCCCTCGCCCTGGAAACACCATATATTTT	CASSVEGTPRPGNTIYF
TRBV2	-	TRBJ1-6	-	TGTGCCAGCAAAGCGACAGATAATTCACCCCTCCACTTT	CASKATDNSPLHF
TRBV7-6	few	TRBJ1-5	-	TGTGCCAGCAGCTTAGGTTTGGGAACCCATAGCAATCAGCCCCAGCATTTT	CASSLGLGTHSNQPQHF
TRBV6-8	-	TRBJ1-3	TRBD1	TGTGCCAGCAGTTACTCCGTGACAGGGGGAAACACCATATATTTT	CASSYSVTGGNTIYF
TRBV10-2	-	TRBJ1-1	-	TGCGCCAGCAGTGAAGGCCAACCGGACACTGAAGCTTTCTTT	CASSEGQPDTEAFF
TRBV6-6	-	TRBJ1-2	-	TGTGCCAGCAGTCACCCCGGGACATTCAAGACGAACTATGGCTACACCTTC	CASSHPGTFKTNYGYTF
TRBV5-6	few	TRBJ2-1	-	TGTGCCAGCAGCCGGGACTGGAATGAGCAGTTCTTC	CASSRDWNEQFF
TRBV7-8	-	TRBJ2-3	TRBD1	TGTGCCAGCAGCCACCGGACAGGGGGGTCCACAGATACGCAGTATTTT	CASSHRTGGSTDTQYF
TRBV5-1	-	TRBJ2-1	TRBD2	TGCGCCAGCAGCATCACTAGCGGGGGCTCTTGGAATGAGCAGTTCTTC	CASSITSGGSWNEQFF
TRBV6-2/TRBV6-3	few	TRBJ2-5	-	TGTGCCAGCAGTGAGGGGATTCAAGAGACCCAGTACTTC	CASSEGIQETQYF
TRBV27	few	TRBJ2-2	TRBD1	TGTGCCAGCAGTAAACCGCGGCTGACAGGGGGCAGGGAGCTGTTTTTT	CASSKPRLTGGRELFF
TRBV7-8	-	TRBJ1-5	TRBD1	TGTGCCAGCAGCTTAGGTCCAGGGGGCCATAGCAATCAGCCCCAGCATTTT	CASSLGPGGHSNQPQHF
TRBV2	few	TRBJ1-5	-	TGTGCCAGCAGTGAAGGCCGGGGAAGAGATCAGCCCCAGCATTTT	CASSEGRGRDQPQHF
TRBV7-2	many	TRBJ2-1	TRBD1	TGTGCCAGCGGGACAGGCGGGAATGAGCAGTTCTTC	CASGTGGNEQFF
TRBV2	-	TRBJ1-3	TRBD1	TGTGCCAGCCTTAGACAGGGCGACGGTGGAAACACCATATATTTT	CASLRQGDGGNTIYF
TRBV5-1	few	TRBJ2-1	TRBD1	TGCGCCAGCAGCGCACCCCGGGACAGGGCCCCTCACAGGGTCTTC	CASSAPRDRAPHRVF
TRBV11-2	-	TRBJ2-3	TRBD2	TGTGCCAGCAGCTCGGGACTAGCGGGGAACACAGATACGCAGTATTTT	CASSSGLAGNTDTQYF
TRBV4-1	-	TRBJ1-2	TRBD1	TGCGCCAGCAGCCAAGTCGGACAGGACTATGGCTACACCTTC	CASSQVGQDYGYTF
TRBV6-6	few	TRBJ1-1	-	TGTGCCATCCTAGCTGGGGGTTTGATGAACACTGAAGCTTTCTTT	CAILAGGLMNTEAFF
TRBV12-3/TRBV12-4	-	TRBJ1-1	-	TGTGCCAGCAGTTTTGTTATTCCTTCGGGTTTGAACACTGAAGCTTTCTTT	CASSFVIPSGLNTEAFF
TRBV5-1	many	TRBJ2-7	TRBD2	TGCGCCAGCAGCCCGCGGGGTAGCGGGGCCGGGGAGCAGTACTTC	CASSPRGSGAGEQYF
TRBV19	-	TRBJ1-2	-	TGTGCCAGTAGTATAGTTTCGGCAGGCCTAGAAGGCTACACCTTC	CASSIVSAGLEGYTF
TRBV4-1	-	TRBJ2-5	-	TGCGCCAGCAGCCCCTACAACAGGGCCCAAGAGACCCAGTACTTC	CASSPYNRAQETQYF
TRBV20-1	-	TRBJ1-5	TRBD1	TGCAGTGCTAGCCCCGGGACAGGGGCATCTCAGCCCCAGCATTTT	CSASPGTGASQPQHF
TRBV4-1	many	TRBJ2-4	TRBD2	TGCGCCAGCAGCCCCTATATGGGACTAGAGGGGGAATTGGCCAAAAACATTCAGTACTTC	CASSPYMGLEGELAKNIQYF
TRBV15	few	TRBJ2-3	-	TGTGCCACCAGCACCCCCCCGGTGGGTTGGGGGGATACGCAGTATTTT	CATSTPPVGWGDTQYF
TRBV4-1	-	TRBJ2-1	-	TGCGCCAGCAGCCAAGACCGATCAGGGCGGGACAATGAGCAGTTCTTC	CASSQDRSGRDNEQFF
TRBV20-1	-	TRBJ1-2	-	TGCAGTGCTAGGGGGGCGAGGGGCTACACCTTC	CSARGARGYTF
TRBV4-1	few	TRBJ2-7	TRBD1	TGCGCCAGCAGCCCCATGGACAGGGGAACCTACGAGCAGTACTTC	CASSPMDRGTYEQYF
TRBV19	few	TRBJ1-2	-	TGTGCCAGTAGCCCGGTTCCGGTCAGACTTTCTAACTATGGCTACACCTTC	CASSPVPVRLSNYGYTF
TRBV6-6	-	TRBJ2-1	-	TGTGCCAGCGGAGGGGGGCGCTACAATGAGCAGTTCTTC	CASGGGRYNEQFF
TRBV5-8	-	TRBJ1-2	-	TGTGCCAGCAGCTTGAACAGGGAAACCTTC	CASSLNRETF
TRBV11-2	-	TRBJ1-2	-	TGTGCCAGCAGCTTAGATGGGGGGTTAGGCTATGGCTACACCTTC	CASSLDGGLGYGYTF
TRBV6-5	many	TRBJ1-1	TRBD1	TGTGCCAGCAGGGCCGGGACAGACAACACTGAAGCTTTCTTT	CASRAGTDNTEAFF
TRBV10-3	-	TRBJ1-5	-	TGTGCCATCAGTGGTGGGGGGGCAGGTAGCAATCAGCCCCAGCATTTT	CAISGGGAGSNQPQHF
TRBV7-6	-	TRBJ1-5	TRBD1	TGTGCCAGCAGCAAAGGGGGCGTAAGCAATCAGCCCCAGCATTTT	CASSKGGVSNQPQHF
TRBV28	-	TRBJ2-3	TRBD2	TGTGCCAGCAGTAAAGAGACTAGCGGGGGGCTTCGCACAGATACGCAGTATTTT	CASSKETSGGLRTDTQYF
TRBV14	-	TRBJ2-1	TRBD2	TGTGCCAGCAGTCTCCGGAGAACTAGCGGGGACAATGAGCAGTTCTTC	CASSLRRTSGDNEQFF
TRBV7-2	-	TRBJ2-1	-	TGTGCCAACAGTTTTGAGATAACCGGATACAATGAGCAGTTCTTC	CANSFEITGYNEQFF
TRBV7-8	few	TRBJ1-2	TRBD1	TGTGCCAGCAGCTTAAGGCGGGGACAGGGGCACTATGGCTACACCTTC	CASSLRRGQGHYGYTF
TRBV12-3/TRBV12-4	few	TRBJ2-5	-	TGTGCCAGCAGTTTTTGGGATGGAGAGACCCAGTACTTC	CASSFWDGETQYF
TRBV10-3	few	TRBJ1-1	TRBD1	TGTGCCATCAGTGATCAACAGGGGTTAATAAACACTGAAGCTTTCTTT	CAISDQQGLINTEAFF
TRBV24-1	-	TRBJ2-5	TRBD2	TGTGCCACCAGTGGACTAGCGGGGGTCCAAGAGACCCAGTACTTC	CATSGLAGVQETQYF
TRBV7-9	-	TRBJ2-5	-	TGTGCCAGCAGCCCGAAGATCGTCCGGGGTGAGACCCAGTACTTC	CASSPKIVRGETQYF
TRBV29-1	-	TRBJ1-1	-	TGCAGCGTACTGACGGTGAACACTGAAGCTTTCTTT	CSVLTVNTEAFF
TRBV4-3	-	TRBJ2-2	-	TGCGCCAGCAGCCACGGGACGTCTACCGGGGAGCTGTTTTTT	CASSHGTSTGELFF
TRBV19	-	TRBJ2-7	-	TGTGCCAGTAGTATATTAACCAGGGAAGTTCGCTACGAGCAGTACTTC	CASSILTREVRYEQYF
TRBV6-5	-	TRBJ1-1	-	TGTGCCAGCAGGTCCCCAATTGGTGACACTGAAGCTTTCTTT	CASRSPIGDTEAFF
TRBV5-6	-	TRBJ2-3	TRBD1	TGTGCCAGCAGCTTTGTTTATCGGACAGGGGACAGCACAGATACGCAGTATTTT	CASSFVYRTGDSTDTQYF
TRBV6-8	-	TRBJ2-3	-	TGTGCCAGCAGCTTCTATTGGGGGGGCGGGACAGATACGCAGTATTTT	CASSFYWGGGTDTQYF
TRBV5-1	-	TRBJ2-1	-	TGCGCCAGCAGCTTGGAACAGGGTTTCAATGAGCAGTTCTTC	CASSLEQGFNEQFF
TRBV27	-	TRBJ1-5	-	TGTGCCAGCAGTTTTGGGTGGGGAAGCAATCAGCCCCAGCATTTT	CASSFGWGSNQPQHF
TRBV7-9	-	TRBJ1-4	TRBD1	TGTGCCAGCAGCTCCTTTTTAGGGGGCTCTAATGAAAAACTGTTTTTT	CASSSFLGGSNEKLFF
TRBV27	few	TRBJ2-5	TRBD2	TGTGCCAGCAGTTTCCTCCCTAGCGGGCGCCAAGAGACCCAGTACTTC	CASSFLPSGRQETQYF